This T cell receptor (beta chain) derives from a study of T cell responses to AZD1222 COVID-19 vaccine. The CDR3 is 16 residues long. CDR1 is MNHEY and CDR2 is SMNVEV in the germline V gene (reference sequence). Trimming stripped 6 bases from V and 5 bases from J, with 17 bases between. Sequenced by immunoSEQ multiplex PCR; TCRdb stores in-frame clones only, minus some. In the table there are about 100,000 clones, around nine tenths of which are singletons. Worth noting for this clone: What it recognizes is unknown.

Study-level results: Spike-specific TCR breadth rose after two AZD1222 doses, and depth rose as well. Most donors were white British, females outnumbered males, and clonal diversity was possibly underestimated. Baseline seropositivity occurred in only a handful of AZD1222 recipients. Unmutated variant regions are reportedly the target of nearly half of TCRs that are spike-specific.

This receptor was taken from an adult in good health. Sequences were derived from peripheral blood, sampled on day 0 of AZD1222 vaccination. This sequence joins TRBV27 and TRBJ1-6; possible D gene TRBD1, 6 bases. CDR3 bases: TGTGCCAGCAGATTGGGGACACTACTAAATAATTCACCCCTCCACTTT. Its protein is CASRLGTLLNNSPLHF.